This is a list of T cell receptor beta chains from one sample in a study of blood T cells in healthy people across ages. MiXCR, run by TCRdb on the 5' RACE reads, gives a single entry per CDR3 protein. The sample holds some 560,000 distinct CDR3 sequences; roughly a quarter are singletons and the top ten take under 4.5%. This same sample was also taken into another study, of T cells of mothers and their children.

The sequenced sample was blood. These TCRs come from a boy aged 2 to 9 in good health. The CDR3 runs from the conserved cysteine through the conserved F or W. A D gene is named only where the DNA matches it firmly. Where a row states a size, it is once, few, many or the class of an expanded clone; other rows omit it.

j_gene: TRBJ1-2
d_gene: NA
v_gene: TRBV5-4
abundance: NA
CDR3aa: CASSLAGWGDGYTF
CDR3nt: TGTGCCAGCAGCTTGGCCGGTTGGGGGGACGGCTACACCTTC

j_gene: TRBJ2-7
d_gene: TRBD1
v_gene: TRBV5-5
abundance: NA
CDR3aa: CASSLGPGQLSYEQYF
CDR3nt: TGTGCCAGCAGCCTAGGACCGGGACAGCTATCCTACGAGCAGTACTTC

j_gene: TRBJ1-2
d_gene: NA
v_gene: TRBV7-9
abundance: few
CDR3aa: CASSSDIGPPFYTF
CDR3nt: TGTGCCAGCAGCTCCGACATTGGACCTCCGTTCTACACCTTC

j_gene: TRBJ2-7
d_gene: NA
v_gene: TRBV5-6
abundance: few
CDR3aa: CASSLTGGRGYEQYF
CDR3nt: TGTGCCAGCAGCTTGACCGGGGGGCGCGGATACGAGCAGTACTTC

j_gene: TRBJ2-3
d_gene: NA
v_gene: TRBV24-1
abundance: NA
CDR3aa: CATSGDSVDTQYF
CDR3nt: TGTGCCACCTCAGGAGACTCGGTAGATACGCAGTATTTT

j_gene: TRBJ2-2
d_gene: NA
v_gene: TRBV10-3
abundance: NA
CDR3aa: CAISEARESYGELFF
CDR3nt: TGTGCCATCAGTGAGGCCAGGGAATCCTACGGGGAGCTGTTTTTT

j_gene: TRBJ2-7
d_gene: TRBD2
v_gene: TRBV12-3/TRBV12-4
abundance: NA
CDR3aa: CASSFELAGGVEQYF
CDR3nt: TGTGCCAGCAGTTTTGAGTTAGCGGGAGGGGTCGAGCAGTACTTC

j_gene: TRBJ1-4
d_gene: NA
v_gene: TRBV6-5
abundance: few
CDR3aa: CATGPSATNEKLFF
CDR3nt: TGTGCCACCGGGCCATCGGCGACTAATGAAAAACTGTTTTTT

j_gene: TRBJ1-6
d_gene: TRBD1
v_gene: TRBV28
abundance: NA
CDR3aa: CASSSGQHGSLGSPLHF
CDR3nt: TGTGCCAGCAGTTCGGGACAGCATGGAAGTTTAGGTTCACCCCTCCACTTT

j_gene: TRBJ2-1
d_gene: NA
v_gene: TRBV11-2
abundance: few
CDR3aa: CASMLGQLIRVNEQFF
CDR3nt: TGTGCCAGCATGCTTGGGCAGTTAATAAGGGTCAATGAGCAGTTCTTC

j_gene: TRBJ2-3
d_gene: TRBD2
v_gene: TRBV9
abundance: many
CDR3aa: CASSAGLADTDTQYF
CDR3nt: TGTGCCAGCAGCGCGGGACTAGCGGACACAGATACGCAGTATTTT

j_gene: TRBJ2-1
d_gene: NA
v_gene: TRBV10-3
abundance: NA
CDR3aa: CAIIESRRADNEQFF
CDR3nt: TGTGCCATCATTGAGTCAAGGAGAGCGGACAATGAGCAGTTCTTC

j_gene: TRBJ2-1
d_gene: NA
v_gene: TRBV28
abundance: few
CDR3aa: CASSFSTEQFF
CDR3nt: TGTGCCAGCAGTTTTTCCACTGAGCAGTTCTTC

j_gene: TRBJ1-4
d_gene: NA
v_gene: TRBV4-1
abundance: NA
CDR3aa: CASSQALSEKLFF
CDR3nt: TGCGCCAGCAGCCAAGCTTTGAGTGAAAAACTGTTTTTT

j_gene: TRBJ2-3
d_gene: NA
v_gene: TRBV7-2
abundance: NA
CDR3aa: CASSLTINRGTDTQYF
CDR3nt: TGTGCCAGCAGCTTAACGATAAACCGGGGCACAGATACGCAGTATTTT

j_gene: TRBJ2-5
d_gene: NA
v_gene: TRBV3-1
abundance: few
CDR3aa: CASSQRGDETQYF
CDR3nt: TGTGCCAGCAGCCAAAGAGGGGATGAGACCCAGTACTTC

j_gene: TRBJ2-5
d_gene: TRBD1
v_gene: TRBV28
abundance: few
CDR3aa: CASTTTGQGAKETQYF
CDR3nt: TGTGCCAGCACGACAACGGGACAGGGGGCGAAAGAGACCCAGTACTTC